This T cell receptor (beta chain) was recovered during a study of OX40 agonist ivuxolimab in advanced cancers. Broader study findings: Antigens targeted by the expanded peripheral T cells were not determined.

Sequenced by immunoSEQ multiplex PCR; TCRdb stores in-frame clones only, minus some. In the table there are around 98,000 clones, around 88% of which are singletons. As regards this clone: Its antigen is not known.

CDR1 is SGHRS and CDR2 is YFSETQ in the germline V gene. Trimming cost V 1 base and J 0 bases, with 8 bases left between them. There are 14 residues in the CDR3. This sequence joins TRBV5-1 and TRBJ2-7; D remains ambiguous. The sample consisted of CD4+ or CD8+ T cells sorted from blood, taken in a trial of the OX40 agonist ivuxolimab. The sequence was obtained from an adult with an advanced solid tumor such as melanoma, head and neck, liver or kidney cancer. The CDR3 loop is CASSLIQNSYEQYF. The CDR3 nucleotides are TGCGCCAGCAGCTTGATACAGAACTCCTACGAGCAGTACTTC.